These T cell receptor beta chains were read from a single sample in a study of blood T cells in healthy people across ages. TCRdb re-analysed the 5' RACE reads in MiXCR, keeping a single row per CDR3 protein. Altogether some 900,000 distinct CDR3 sequences are present, more than 25% being singletons, with the ten largest covering 15% to 20%. Sequenced material: blood. These receptors all come from a woman aged 80 or over in good health. The CDR3 runs from the conserved cysteine through the conserved F or W. A D gene is named only where the DNA matches it firmly. Some rows mark clone size as missing; the rest say once, few, many or name a class of expanded clone.

D gene: .
J gene: TRBJ1-1
V gene: TRBV6-1
clone size: .
CDR3 protein: CASSDYSDSAEAFF
CDR3 DNA: TGTGCCAGCAGTGATTATTCAGACTCCGCTGAAGCTTTCTTT

D gene: TRBD2
J gene: TRBJ2-3
V gene: TRBV20-1
clone size: many
CDR3 protein: CSATLTPGTSGGAGADTQYF
CDR3 DNA: TGCAGTGCTACCCTCACGCCCGGGACTAGCGGGGGGGCGGGAGCAGATACGCAGTATTTT

D gene: TRBD2
J gene: TRBJ2-7
V gene: TRBV6-5
clone size: few
CDR3 protein: CASSYSLGAGRSYEQYF
CDR3 DNA: TGTGCCAGCAGTTACTCGTTGGGAGCGGGGCGCTCCTACGAGCAGTACTTC

D gene: TRBD2
J gene: TRBJ2-1
V gene: TRBV7-2
clone size: once
CDR3 protein: CASSAREGENEQFF
CDR3 DNA: TGTGCCAGCAGCGCCCGGGAGGGCGAGAATGAGCAGTTCTTC

D gene: .
J gene: TRBJ2-5
V gene: TRBV6-6
clone size: many
CDR3 protein: CASSYGGARETQYF
CDR3 DNA: TGTGCCAGCAGTTATGGGGGGGCCCGAGAGACCCAGTACTTC

D gene: .
J gene: TRBJ1-2
V gene: TRBV6-1
clone size: many
CDR3 protein: CASSEYFVQGNVYGYTF
CDR3 DNA: TGTGCCAGCAGTGAATATTTTGTACAGGGTAATGTCTATGGCTACACCTTC

D gene: .
J gene: TRBJ2-2
V gene: TRBV20-1
clone size: .
CDR3 protein: CSAMETRALPLGELFF
CDR3 DNA: TGCAGTGCCATGGAGACCCGGGCCCTACCCCTCGGGGAGCTGTTTTTT

D gene: TRBD2
J gene: TRBJ2-5
V gene: TRBV7-2
clone size: .
CDR3 protein: CASSPRGLAGGRGNEQYF
CDR3 DNA: TGTGCCAGCAGCCCCCGGGGACTAGCGGGGGGGCGTGGCAATGAGCAGTACTTC

D gene: TRBD1
J gene: TRBJ2-1
V gene: TRBV10-3
clone size: many
CDR3 protein: CAISGQGADEQFF
CDR3 DNA: TGTGCCATCAGTGGACAGGGGGCGGATGAGCAGTTCTTC

D gene: .
J gene: TRBJ1-2
V gene: TRBV7-2
clone size: many
CDR3 protein: CASSTFYGYTF
CDR3 DNA: TGTGCCAGCAGCACCTTCTATGGCTACACCTTC

D gene: .
J gene: TRBJ2-3
V gene: TRBV21-1
clone size: many
CDR3 protein: CASNDRESTDTQYF
CDR3 DNA: TGTGCCAGCAACGACAGGGAGAGCACAGATACGCAGTATTTT

D gene: .
J gene: TRBJ2-1
V gene: TRBV9
clone size: .
CDR3 protein: CASSRTPGSYNEQFF
CDR3 DNA: TGTGCCAGCAGTAGGACGCCTGGCTCCTACAATGAGCAGTTCTTC

D gene: .
J gene: TRBJ1-1
V gene: TRBV29-1
clone size: many
CDR3 protein: CSVERKNTEAFF
CDR3 DNA: TGCAGCGTTGAAAGGAAGAACACTGAAGCTTTCTTT

D gene: .
J gene: TRBJ2-1
V gene: TRBV7-2
clone size: .
CDR3 protein: CASSFGVVFYEQFF
CDR3 DNA: TGTGCCAGCAGCTTCGGGGTTGTGTTCTATGAGCAGTTCTTC

D gene: .
J gene: TRBJ1-2
V gene: TRBV5-1
clone size: many
CDR3 protein: CASSSEANYGYTF
CDR3 DNA: TGCGCCAGCAGCTCGGAAGCTAACTATGGCTACACCTTC

D gene: .
J gene: TRBJ2-7
V gene: TRBV21-1
clone size: many
CDR3 protein: CASSKSGGQGNIKIAYEQYF
CDR3 DNA: TGTGCCAGCAGCAAATCGGGGGGACAGGGGAATATCAAGATCGCCTACGAGCAGTACTTC

D gene: .
J gene: TRBJ2-4
V gene: TRBV6-2/TRBV6-3
clone size: once
CDR3 protein: CASSYDPLRDDSIKNIQYF
CDR3 DNA: TGTGCCAGCAGTTACGACCCCCTCCGGGATGATTCGATAAAAAACATTCAGTACTTC

D gene: .
J gene: TRBJ1-5
V gene: TRBV6-2/TRBV6-3
clone size: .
CDR3 protein: CASRQRGSYSNQPQHF
CDR3 DNA: TGTGCCAGCAGACAGAGGGGGAGCTATAGCAATCAGCCCCAGCATTTT

D gene: TRBD2
J gene: TRBJ2-1
V gene: TRBV6-2/TRBV6-3
clone size: many
CDR3 protein: CASTGLAGYNEQFF
CDR3 DNA: TGTGCCAGCACGGGACTAGCCGGCTACAATGAGCAGTTCTTC

D gene: .
J gene: TRBJ2-3
V gene: TRBV5-1
clone size: few
CDR3 protein: CASSLGSAADAQYF
CDR3 DNA: TGCGCCAGCAGCTTGGGCAGTGCGGCAGATGCGCAGTATTTT

D gene: .
J gene: TRBJ2-7
V gene: TRBV4-3
clone size: .
CDR3 protein: CASSQDNTPDYEQYF
CDR3 DNA: TGCGCCAGCAGCCAAGACAACACACCGGATTACGAGCAGTACTTC

D gene: .
J gene: TRBJ2-5
V gene: TRBV15
clone size: many
CDR3 protein: CATSRVFEETQYF
CDR3 DNA: TGTGCCACCAGCAGAGTATTCGAAGAGACCCAGTACTTC

D gene: TRBD2
J gene: TRBJ2-2
V gene: TRBV7-2
clone size: .
CDR3 protein: CASSLVGSGVSAGELFF
CDR3 DNA: TGTGCCAGCAGCTTAGTTGGTAGCGGGGTATCTGCCGGGGAGCTGTTTTTT

D gene: .
J gene: TRBJ1-6
V gene: TRBV11-2
clone size: few
CDR3 protein: CASSTRPGGEDSPLHF
CDR3 DNA: TGTGCCAGCAGCACCCGGCCGGGGGGCGAGGATTCACCCCTCCACTTT

D gene: .
J gene: TRBJ2-5
V gene: TRBV29-1
clone size: .
CDR3 protein: CSVGGGREETQYF
CDR3 DNA: TGCAGCGTTGGTGGAGGGCGGGAAGAGACCCAGTACTTC

D gene: TRBD2
J gene: TRBJ2-5
V gene: TRBV7-2
clone size: many
CDR3 protein: CASSLGGSGGLETQYF
CDR3 DNA: TGTGCCAGCAGCTTAGGGGGAAGCGGGGGTTTGGAGACCCAGTACTTC

D gene: TRBD1
J gene: TRBJ1-2
V gene: TRBV11-2
clone size: many
CDR3 protein: CASSRTGPLYGYTF
CDR3 DNA: TGTGCCAGCAGCCGGACAGGGCCCCTCTATGGCTACACCTTC

D gene: TRBD1
J gene: TRBJ1-2
V gene: TRBV28
clone size: .
CDR3 protein: CASSSGQAPTNYGYTF
CDR3 DNA: TGTGCCAGCAGTTCTGGACAGGCTCCTACTAACTATGGCTACACCTTC

D gene: TRBD1
J gene: TRBJ2-5
V gene: TRBV12-3/TRBV12-4
clone size: many
CDR3 protein: CASSSTGGTETQYF
CDR3 DNA: TGTGCCAGCAGTTCGACAGGGGGCACAGAGACCCAGTACTTC

D gene: .
J gene: TRBJ2-5
V gene: TRBV15
clone size: many
CDR3 protein: CATSRADRQQETQYF
CDR3 DNA: TGTGCCACCAGCAGAGCAGACAGACAACAAGAGACCCAGTACTTC

D gene: .
J gene: TRBJ2-3
V gene: TRBV7-2
clone size: many
CDR3 protein: CASSLRLAPIPSTDTQYF
CDR3 DNA: TGTGCCAGCAGCTTACGCCTAGCCCCAATCCCAAGCACAGATACGCAGTATTTT

D gene: TRBD1
J gene: TRBJ2-3
V gene: TRBV27
clone size: many
CDR3 protein: CASRKFLTGVSTDTQYF
CDR3 DNA: TGTGCCAGCAGAAAGTTCCTGACAGGGGTTAGCACAGATACGCAGTATTTT

D gene: TRBD1
J gene: TRBJ2-4
V gene: TRBV7-2
clone size: .
CDR3 protein: CASSNRGAKNIQYF
CDR3 DNA: TGTGCCAGCAGCAACAGGGGAGCCAAAAACATTCAGTACTTC